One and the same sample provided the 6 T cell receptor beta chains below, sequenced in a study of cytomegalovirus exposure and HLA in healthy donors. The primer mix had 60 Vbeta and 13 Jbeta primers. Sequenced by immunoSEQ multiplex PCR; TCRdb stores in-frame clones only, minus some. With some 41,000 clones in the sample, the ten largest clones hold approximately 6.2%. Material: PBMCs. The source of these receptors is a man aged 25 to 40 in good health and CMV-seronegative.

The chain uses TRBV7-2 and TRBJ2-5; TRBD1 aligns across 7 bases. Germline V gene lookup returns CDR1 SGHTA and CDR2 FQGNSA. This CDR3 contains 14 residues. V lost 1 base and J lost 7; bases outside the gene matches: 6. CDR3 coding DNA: TGTGCCAGCAGCTTAGACCTGACAGGGTTGACCCAGTACTTC. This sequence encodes CASSLDLTGLTQYF.

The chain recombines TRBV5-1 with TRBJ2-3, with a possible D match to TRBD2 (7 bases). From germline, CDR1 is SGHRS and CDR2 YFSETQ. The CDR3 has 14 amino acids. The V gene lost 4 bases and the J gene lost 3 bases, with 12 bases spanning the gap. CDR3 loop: CASSVGGVTDTQYF. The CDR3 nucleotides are TGCGCCAGCAGCGTAGGGGGGGTAACAGATACGCAGTATTTT.

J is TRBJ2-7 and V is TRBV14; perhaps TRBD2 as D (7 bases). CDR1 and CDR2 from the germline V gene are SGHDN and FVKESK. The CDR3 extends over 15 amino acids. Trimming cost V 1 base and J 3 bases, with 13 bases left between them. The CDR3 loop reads CASSQARGGGYEQYF. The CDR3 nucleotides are TGTGCCAGCAGCCAAGCAAGGGGGGGAGGCTACGAGCAGTACTTC.

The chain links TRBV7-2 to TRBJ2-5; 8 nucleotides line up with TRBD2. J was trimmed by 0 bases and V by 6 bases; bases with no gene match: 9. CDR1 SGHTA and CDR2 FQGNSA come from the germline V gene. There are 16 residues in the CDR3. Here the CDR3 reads CASSRRAGAHQETQYF. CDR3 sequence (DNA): TGTGCCAGCAGTCGGAGAGCGGGGGCACACCAAGAGACCCAGTACTTC.

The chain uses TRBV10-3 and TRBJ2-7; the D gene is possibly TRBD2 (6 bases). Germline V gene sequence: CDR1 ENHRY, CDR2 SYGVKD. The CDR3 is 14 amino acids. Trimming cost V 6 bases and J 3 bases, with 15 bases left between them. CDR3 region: CAISGFRRGYEQYF. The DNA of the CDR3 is TGTGCCATCAGCGGTTTTAGGCGGGGCTACGAGCAGTACTTC.

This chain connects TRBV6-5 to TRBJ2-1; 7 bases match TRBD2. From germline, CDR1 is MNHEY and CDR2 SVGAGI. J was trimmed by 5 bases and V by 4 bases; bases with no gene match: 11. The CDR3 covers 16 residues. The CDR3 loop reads CASSSLSSGSDNEQFF. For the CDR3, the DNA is TGTGCCAGCAGTTCTCTCTCTAGCGGTTCCGACAATGAGCAGTTCTTC.